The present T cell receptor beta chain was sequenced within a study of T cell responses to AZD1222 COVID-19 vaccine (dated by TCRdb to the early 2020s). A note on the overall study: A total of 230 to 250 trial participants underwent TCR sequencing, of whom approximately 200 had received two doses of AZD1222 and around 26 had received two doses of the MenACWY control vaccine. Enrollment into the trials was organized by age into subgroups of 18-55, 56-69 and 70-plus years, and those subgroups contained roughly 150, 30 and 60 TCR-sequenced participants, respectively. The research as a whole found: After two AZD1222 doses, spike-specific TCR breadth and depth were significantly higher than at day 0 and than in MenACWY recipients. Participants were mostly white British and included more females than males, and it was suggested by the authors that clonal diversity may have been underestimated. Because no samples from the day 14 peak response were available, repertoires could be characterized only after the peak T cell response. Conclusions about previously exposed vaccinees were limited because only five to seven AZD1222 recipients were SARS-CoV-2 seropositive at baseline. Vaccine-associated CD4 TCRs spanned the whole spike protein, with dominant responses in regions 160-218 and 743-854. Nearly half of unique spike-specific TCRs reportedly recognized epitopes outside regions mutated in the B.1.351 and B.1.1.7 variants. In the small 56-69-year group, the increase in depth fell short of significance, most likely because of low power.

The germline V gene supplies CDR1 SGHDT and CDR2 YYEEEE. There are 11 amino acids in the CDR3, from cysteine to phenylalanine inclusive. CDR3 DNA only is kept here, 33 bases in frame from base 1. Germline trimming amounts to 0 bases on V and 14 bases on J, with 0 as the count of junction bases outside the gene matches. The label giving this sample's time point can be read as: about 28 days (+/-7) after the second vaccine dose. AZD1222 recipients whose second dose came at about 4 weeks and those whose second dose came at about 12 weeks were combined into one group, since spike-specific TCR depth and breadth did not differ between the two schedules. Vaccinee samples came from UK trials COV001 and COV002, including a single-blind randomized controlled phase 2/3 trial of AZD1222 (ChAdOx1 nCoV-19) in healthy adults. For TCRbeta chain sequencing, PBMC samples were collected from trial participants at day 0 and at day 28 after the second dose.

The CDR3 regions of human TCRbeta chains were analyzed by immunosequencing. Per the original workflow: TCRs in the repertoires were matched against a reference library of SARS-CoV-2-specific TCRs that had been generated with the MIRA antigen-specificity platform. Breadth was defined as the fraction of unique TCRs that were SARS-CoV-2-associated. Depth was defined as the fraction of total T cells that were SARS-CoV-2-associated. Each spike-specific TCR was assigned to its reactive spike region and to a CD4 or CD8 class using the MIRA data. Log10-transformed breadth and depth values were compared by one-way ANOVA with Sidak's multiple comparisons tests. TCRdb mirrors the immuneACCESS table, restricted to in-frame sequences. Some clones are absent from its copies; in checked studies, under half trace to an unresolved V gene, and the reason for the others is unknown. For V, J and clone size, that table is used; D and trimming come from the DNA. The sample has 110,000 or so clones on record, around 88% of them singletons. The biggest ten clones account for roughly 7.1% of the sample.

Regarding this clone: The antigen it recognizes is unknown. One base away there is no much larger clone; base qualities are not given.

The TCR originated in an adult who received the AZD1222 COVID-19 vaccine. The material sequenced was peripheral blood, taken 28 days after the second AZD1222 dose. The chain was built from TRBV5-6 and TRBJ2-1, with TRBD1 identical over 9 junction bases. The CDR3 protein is CASSLGTGEFF. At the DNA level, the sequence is TGTGCCAGCAGCTTGGGGACAGGGGAGTTCTTC.